The text below deals with one T cell receptor beta chain. V lost 0 bases and J lost 5; bases outside the gene matches: 5. The germline gives CDR1 SGHRS, CDR2 YFSETQ. This CDR3 contains 14 residues. The sample originates from a study of blood T cell repertoires in COVID-19. Looking at the study overall: Acute-phase and convalescent COVID-19 samples originated in the United States, Italy and Spain. In each case, the material was cDNA or gDNA derived from T cells, B-cell-depleted T cells, or PBMCs.

Per the study methods: Amplified reference gene primers provided the basis for estimating nucleated cell counts. Only in-frame clones appear in the TCRdb table, and some are missing; sequencing was by immunoSEQ multiplex PCR. The DNA gave D and trimming, while V, J and clone size come from that table. Of nearly 200,000 clones in the sample, around four fifths are singletons; the top ten hold 15% to 20%. Material: peripheral blood. The chain has TRBV5-1 and TRBJ2-7, with 7 bases aligning to TRBD1. This TCR derives from a human donor in a cohort sampled during active COVID-19. CDR3 DNA sequence: TGCGCCAGCAGCTTGGGACAGGGATATGACGAGCAGTACTTC. This encodes CASSLGQGYDEQYF.